This TCR beta chain was sequenced during a study of a mutant IDH1 vaccine in newly diagnosed glioma. General observations from the study: Around 93% of patients showed vaccine-induced immune responses across multiple MHC alleles.

Concerning this clone itself: Its antigen remains unknown.

Time point noted: baseline, week 1 (first vaccination visit). Treatment specified: pre-vaccination baseline after standard-of-care therapy. The donors had new WHO grade 3 or 4 astrocytomas; these were IDH1-mutant and ATRX-lost. Some clones are missing from TCRdb's copy, which holds only in-frame ones; the method was immunoSEQ multiplex PCR. The sample records about 54,000 clones, roughly 80% being singletons. V was clipped by 3 bases and J by 2 bases; unmatched bases: 7. Germline lookup yields CDR1 MNHNS and CDR2 SASEGT. This CDR3 spans 16 amino acids. This sequence joins TRBV6-1 and TRBJ2-7; 10 bases agree with TRBD1. This TCR came from a man aged 18 to 30 with glioma. Sample: PBMCs, taken from a glioma patient treated with radiotherapy, temozolomide or both. CDR3 protein: CASSDVWTGGTYEQYF. The CDR3 DNA reads TGTGCCAGCAGTGATGTCTGGACAGGGGGTACCTACGAGCAGTACTTC.